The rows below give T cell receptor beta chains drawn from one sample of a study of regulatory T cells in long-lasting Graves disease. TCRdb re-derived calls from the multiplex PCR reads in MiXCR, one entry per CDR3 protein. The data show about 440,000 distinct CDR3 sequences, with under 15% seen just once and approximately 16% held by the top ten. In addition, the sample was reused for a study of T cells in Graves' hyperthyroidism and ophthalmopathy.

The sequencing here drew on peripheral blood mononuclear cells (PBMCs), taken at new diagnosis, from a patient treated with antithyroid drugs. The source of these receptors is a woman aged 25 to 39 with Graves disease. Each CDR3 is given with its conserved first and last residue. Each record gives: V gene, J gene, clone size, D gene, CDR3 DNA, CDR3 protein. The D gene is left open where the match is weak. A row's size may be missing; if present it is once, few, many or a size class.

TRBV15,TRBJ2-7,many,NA,TGTGCCACCAGCAGGGACGGACTGTACTACGAGCAGTACTTC,CATSRDGLYYEQYF
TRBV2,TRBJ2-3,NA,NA,TGTGCCAGCAGTGAGAGGGATACGCAGTATTTT,CASSERDTQYF
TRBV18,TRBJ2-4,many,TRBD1,TGTGCCAGCTCACCAGAGCAGGGGGTGGCCAAAAACATTCAGTACTTC,CASSPEQGVAKNIQYF
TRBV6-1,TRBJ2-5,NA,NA,TGTGCCAGCAGACACAACCAAGAGACCCAGTACTTC,CASRHNQETQYF
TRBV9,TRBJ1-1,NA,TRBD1,TGTGCCAGCAGCCCAGGGGGCTTTGGGAACACTGAAGCTTTCTTT,CASSPGGFGNTEAFF
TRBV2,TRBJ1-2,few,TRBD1,TGTGCCAGCAGTGAGGGGACAGGAGGGGATGGCTACACCTTC,CASSEGTGGDGYTF
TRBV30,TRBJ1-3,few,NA,TGTGCCTGGAACACAGGGACCAGCTCTGGAAACACCATATATTTT,CAWNTGTSSGNTIYF
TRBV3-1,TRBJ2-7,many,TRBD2,TGTGCCAGCAGCTTGGGACTAGCGGGACTGCAGTACTTC,CASSLGLAGLQYF
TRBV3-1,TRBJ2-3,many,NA,TGTGCCAGCAGCCTGACTAGAGGGTCTTGGGGAACGCAGTATTTT,CASSLTRGSWGTQYF
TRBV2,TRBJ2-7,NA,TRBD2,TGTGCCAGCAGCGATGGGGGGGATTCCTACAATGAGCAGTACTTC,CASSDGGDSYNEQYF
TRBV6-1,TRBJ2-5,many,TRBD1,TGTGCCAGCAGGAGACAGGGGGCCACCGGGTTAAAAGAGACCCAGTACTTC,CASRRQGATGLKETQYF
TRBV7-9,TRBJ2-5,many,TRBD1,TGTGCCAGCAGCTTAGGAATCGGACAGGCCCTGGAGACCCAGTACTTC,CASSLGIGQALETQYF
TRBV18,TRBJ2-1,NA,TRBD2,TGTGCCAGCTCGCACCAACCCGGGACTAGGGATGAGCAGTTCTTC,CASSHQPGTRDEQFF
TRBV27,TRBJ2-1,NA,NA,TGTGCCAGCAGTTTGCGGGGCCAGGAGCAGTTCTTC,CASSLRGQEQFF
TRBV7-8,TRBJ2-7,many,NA,TGTGCCAGCACCTCGGACGGGAAAGTCTACGAGCAGTACTTC,CASTSDGKVYEQYF
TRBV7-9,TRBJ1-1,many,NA,TGTGCCAGCAGCTCGACAGTAAAGAACACTGAAGCTTTCTTT,CASSSTVKNTEAFF
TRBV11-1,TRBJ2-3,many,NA,TGTGCCAGCAGCCCCTCATGGAGCGCCGTGACAGATACGCAGTATTTT,CASSPSWSAVTDTQYF
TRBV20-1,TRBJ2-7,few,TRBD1,TGCAGTGCCCAAGGACAGGGGCTGGGGGAGCAGTACTTC,CSAQGQGLGEQYF
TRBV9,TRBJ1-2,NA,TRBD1,TGTGCCAGCAGAACACAGGGGAGTGGCTACACCTTC,CASRTQGSGYTF
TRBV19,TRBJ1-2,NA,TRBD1,TGTGCCAGTAGTTTGGACAGGGATTCGATCCTTGGCTACACCTTC,CASSLDRDSILGYTF
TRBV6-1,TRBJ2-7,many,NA,TGTGCCAGCAGTACCAGGGGCTACGAGCAGTACTTC,CASSTRGYEQYF
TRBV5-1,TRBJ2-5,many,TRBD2,TGCGCCAGCAGCGGAGCGGGAGGTAAAGAGACCCAGTACTTC,CASSGAGGKETQYF
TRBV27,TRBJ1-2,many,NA,TGTGCCAGCAGCCGGACCCGACAGGTTCTACCCTATGGCTACACCTTC,CASSRTRQVLPYGYTF
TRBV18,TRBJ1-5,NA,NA,TGTACCAGCTCACCACGTGGGGATTATAGCAATCAGCCCCAGCATTTT,CTSSPRGDYSNQPQHF
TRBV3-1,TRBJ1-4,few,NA,TGTGCCAGCAGTCCCGGACATCATAATGAAAAACTGTTTTTT,CASSPGHHNEKLFF
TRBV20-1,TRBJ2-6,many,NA,TGCAGTGCTAGAGATCAGTGGGCTGGGGCCAACGTCCTGACTTTC,CSARDQWAGANVLTF
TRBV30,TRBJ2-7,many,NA,TGTGCCTGGGGACTAACAGACTACGAGCAGTACTTC,CAWGLTDYEQYF
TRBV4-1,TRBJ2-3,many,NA,TGCGCCAGCAGCCGCCCTGCGGAGCCAGATACGCAGTATTTT,CASSRPAEPDTQYF
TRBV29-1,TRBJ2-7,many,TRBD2,TGCAGCGCGTTGCACAGCGGGAGTAGATCCTACGAGCAGTACTTC,CSALHSGSRSYEQYF
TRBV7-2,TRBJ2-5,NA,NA,TGTGCCAGCAGCCCGATTTTCGAGACCCAGTACTTC,CASSPIFETQYF
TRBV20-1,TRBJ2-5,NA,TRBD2,TGCAGTGCTAGAGACCTACTAGCGGGAGAGACCCAGTACTTC,CSARDLLAGETQYF
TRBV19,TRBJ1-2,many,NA,TGTGCCAGTAGTATATCGGTCTATGGCTACACCTTC,CASSISVYGYTF
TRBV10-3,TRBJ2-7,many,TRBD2,TGTGCCATCAGTGAGTCCGGACTAGCCTACGAGCAGTACTTC,CAISESGLAYEQYF
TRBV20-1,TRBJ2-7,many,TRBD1,TGCAGTGCTAGACCGGGACAGGGGGCCTACGAGCAGTACTTC,CSARPGQGAYEQYF
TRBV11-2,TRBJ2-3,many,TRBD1,TGTGCCAGCAGCCCACGACAGGGGAGAGATACGCAGTATTTT,CASSPRQGRDTQYF
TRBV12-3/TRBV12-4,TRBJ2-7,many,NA,TGTGCCAGCAGTTGGGAGGGAGGGGGCCACGAGCAGTACTTC,CASSWEGGGHEQYF
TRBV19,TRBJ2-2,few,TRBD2,TGTGCCAGTAGTATTGGTGGGAGGGATGACGGGGAGCTGTTTTTT,CASSIGGRDDGELFF
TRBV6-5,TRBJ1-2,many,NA,TGTGCCAGCAGTTACGGCAGGGAGTATGGCTACACCTTC,CASSYGREYGYTF
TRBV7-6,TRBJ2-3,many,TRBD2,TGTGCCAGCAGCTCCAAGCCGGGACTAGTCACAGATACGCAGTATTTT,CASSSKPGLVTDTQYF
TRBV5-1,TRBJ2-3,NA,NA,TGCGCCAGCATGATTGAGGGTGGACCAGATACGCAGTATTTT,CASMIEGGPDTQYF
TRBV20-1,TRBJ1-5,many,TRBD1,TGCAGTGCTGGACAGGGGTCGCAGCCCCAGCATTTT,CSAGQGSQPQHF